The 26 T cell receptor beta chains given below trace back to one sample, sequenced in a study of T cell repertoires in aging, cancer and after chemotherapy. A mixed TRB-A/B primer pool amplified rearranged TRB by multiplex touch-down PCR. TCRdb redid the calling of the multiplex PCR reads with MiXCR, one entry per CDR3 protein. The sample contains about 4,100 distinct CDR3 sequences, roughly a quarter of which appear only once. The template was genomic DNA from peripheral blood, not RNA. Sequenced material: blood. The receptor source for this set is a human donor with a solid tumor.

CDR3 region: CASSFRAGTAPYNEQFF. CDR3 nucleotide sequence: TGTGCCAGCAGCTTCAGGGCTGGGACCGCCCCCTACAATGAGCAGTTCTTC. The chain couples TRBV7-2 to TRBJ2-1; either TRBD1 or TRBD2 may fit D (5 bases each). The ends were cut back, 3 bases at V and 2 bases at J, with 17 bases in the middle. CDR3 length: 17 residues. CDR1 SGHTA and CDR2 FQGNSA come from the germline V gene.

In its sample, this clonotype is medium-sized. This rearrangement joins TRBV5-1 to TRBJ2-2, with 11 bases that match TRBD2. Per the germline V gene, CDR1 is SGHRS and CDR2 is YFSETQ. With 1 base clipped from V and 7 bases from J, the junction kept 0 bases outside the gene matches. The CDR3 contains 14 residues. The DNA for the CDR3 is TGCGCCAGCAGCTTGCTAGCGGGAGGCGGGGAGCTGTTTTTT. It translates to CASSLLAGGGELFF.

By proportion, this clonotype is medium-sized. V usage is TRBV18 and J usage is TRBJ2-7; 8 nucleotides agree with TRBD1. V trimming: 6 bases; J trimming: 2 bases; junction bases outside the gene matches: 6. Germline assignment: CDR1 KGHSH and CDR2 LQKENI. The CDR3 has 14 amino acids. The CDR3 here is CASSQGASTYEQYF. The CDR3, as DNA: TGTGCCAGCTCCCAGGGGGCTAGTACCTACGAGCAGTACTTC.

The CDR3 loop reads CASSLRINSYGYTF. The CDR3 DNA sequence: TGTGCCAGCAGTTTAAGGATTAATAGCTATGGCTACACCTTC. The chain recombines TRBV6-4 with TRBJ1-2; no definite D call. V lost 5 bases and J lost 4, with 14 bases in between. The CDR3 is 14 amino acids. The germline gives CDR1 MRHNA, CDR2 SNTAGT.

This clonotype ranks as medium-sized. V is TRBV6-1 and J is TRBJ2-1; D is ambiguous. Between the trimmed V and J ends, which lost 7 bases and 1 base, there was a span of 14 bases. The CDR3 length is 15 residues. In germline, CDR1 is MNHNS, CDR2 SASEGT. The CDR3 region is CASTVQPDSYNEQFF. The CDR3 DNA is TGTGCCAGCACGGTACAGCCTGATTCCTACAATGAGCAGTTCTTC.

The genes are TRBV5-1 and TRBJ2-7, with unresolved D. The V gene's germline CDR1 is SGHRS and CDR2 YFSETQ. Trimming shortened V by 5 bases and J by 3 bases, and 6 bases separated the two germline ends. The CDR3 consists of 11 residues. The CDR3 loop reads CASRGHYEQYF. The CDR3 nucleotides are TGCGCCAGCAGAGGGCACTACGAGCAGTACTTC.

This clonotype ranks as medium-sized. The chain combines TRBV13 with TRBJ2-3; TRBD1 is a possible D gene (5 bases). Trimming removed 5 bases at V and 3 bases at J, with 18 bases between. CDR3 length equals 16 residues. Looked up from germline, CDR1 is PRHDT and CDR2 is FYEKMQ (reference sequence). The CDR3 nucleotides read TGTGCCAGCAGCCATCCTGGGGCCCTTGAGACAGATACGCAGTATTTT. Amino acids: CASSHPGALETDTQYF.

This clonotype is judged medium-sized. CDR3 sequence (DNA): TGTGCCACCAGCAGGGAAAAAGCTATCCACCCGGCTCAGTTCTTC. This codes for CATSREKAIHPAQFF. The chain combines TRBV15 with TRBJ2-1; D unresolved. V shed 3 bases and J shed 13 bases, with 22 bases lying between them. There are 15 residues in the CDR3. Germline CDR1 LNHNV, CDR2 YYDKDF (reference sequence).

This clonotype is medium-sized in the sample. The chain is built from TRBV19 and TRBJ1-3; unclear D gene. V lost 5 bases to trimming and J lost 1 base, with 15 bases between them. Germline loops: CDR1 LNHDA, CDR2 SQIVND (reference sequence). This CDR3 is 16 amino acids long. The DNA for the CDR3 is TGTGCCAGTAGTGTCCATTTGTTAAGATCTGGAAACACCATATATTTT. This sequence encodes CASSVHLLRSGNTIYF.

This clonotype rates as medium-sized. V is TRBV6-1 and J is TRBJ1-1; 9 positions agree with TRBD1. The length of the CDR3 is 14 residues. CDR1 is MNHNS and CDR2 is SASEGT in the germline V gene. The V gene end was trimmed by 6 bases and the J gene end by 2 bases; junction bases not matched to a gene: 4. CDR3 sequence reads: CASRWTGDNTEAFF. For the CDR3, the DNA is TGTGCCAGCAGATGGACAGGGGATAACACTGAAGCTTTCTTT.

By sample fraction, this clonotype is medium-sized (0.01 to 0.1%). This rearrangement joins TRBV5-4 to TRBJ2-7; 9 bases map to TRBD1. V was pared by 5 bases and J by 3 bases, with 3 bases of the junction left unmatched. CDR3 length: 13 amino acids. CDR1 is SGHNT and CDR2 is YYREEE in the germline V gene (reference sequence). The chain's CDR3 is CASSGQGSYEQYF. The CDR3, as DNA: TGTGCCAGCAGTGGACAGGGGAGCTACGAGCAGTACTTC.

This clonotype showed up just a few times. The rearrangement uses TRBV10-2 and TRBJ2-7, with no clear D. The ends were cut back, 3 bases at V and 2 bases at J, with 2 bases in the middle. The CDR3 spans 11 residues. CDR1 is WSHSY, CDR2 SAAADI, per germline. The CDR3 sequence: CASSDPYEQYF. The CDR3 nucleotides read TGCGCCAGCAGTGACCCCTACGAGCAGTACTTC.

Only a few counts were recorded for this clonotype. V gene TRBV5-1 combines with J gene TRBJ2-3; D gene unclear. V lost 0 bases to trimming and J lost 2 bases, with 7 bases between them. Per germline, CDR1 SGHRS and CDR2 YFSETQ. This CDR3 is 14 amino acids long. CDR3 nucleotide sequence: TGCGCCAGCAGCTTGGAGGTCCTCACAGATACGCAGTATTTT. Protein product: CASSLEVLTDTQYF.

By share, this clonotype ranks as medium-sized. The chain uses TRBV5-5 and TRBJ2-3; TRBD1 matches 9 bases. Germline assignment: CDR1 SGHKS and CDR2 YYEKEE (reference sequence). Unmatched junction bases numbered 11, after V lost 8 bases and J lost 4 bases. The CDR3 length is 15 residues. CDR3 sequence reads: CASRNRGLMPDTQYF. CDR3 DNA: TGTGCCAGTCGGAACAGGGGGCTTATGCCAGATACGCAGTATTTT.

V gene TRBV5-1 combines with J gene TRBJ1-2; maybe TRBD1 (5 bases). The germline V gene has CDR1 SGHRS and CDR2 YFSETQ. The CDR3 consists of 14 residues. The V end lost 1 base, the J end lost 3 bases, and 10 bases lay between the germline ends. Here the CDR3 DNA reads TGCGCCAGCAGCTTGCGGGGGGGGGACTATGGCTACACCTTC. Amino acid sequence: CASSLRGGDYGYTF.

This clonotype came up a few times. The chain carries TRBV11-2 and TRBJ2-4; D gene unclear. Germline V gene data show CDR1 as SGHAT and CDR2 as FQNNGV. The CDR3 contains 18 residues. Between the trimmed V and J ends, which lost 0 bases and 0 bases, there was a span of 15 bases. The CDR3 loop reads CASSLDGPPSLAKNIQYF. The CDR3 nucleotides are TGTGCCAGCAGCTTAGATGGGCCACCAAGCTTAGCCAAAAACATTCAGTACTTC.

The chain has TRBV12-3 or TRBV12-4 and TRBJ2-3; D ambiguous. This CDR3 is 14 amino acids long. V lost 3 bases and J 2 bases, leaving 9 bases between the germline ends. CDR3 DNA: TGTGCCAGCAGTTTTGACCCTAACACAGATACGCAGTATTTT. It codes for CASSFDPNTDTQYF.

As to this clonotype: Its ends do not fully match the called genes, so a read error is possible. This chain joins TRBV27 and TRBJ2-4, with 10 bases fitting TRBD2. This CDR3 has 16 residues. Per the germline V gene, CDR1 is MNHEY and CDR2 is SMNVEV (reference sequence). DNA for the CDR3: TGTGCCAGCGGTTTAACTAGCGGGATAGCCAAAAACATTCAGTACTTC. Residues: CASGLTSGIAKNIQYF.

In this sample, this clonotype is large. The J gene is TRBJ2-1, the V gene TRBV29-1; 10 nucleotides match TRBD2. This CDR3 region has 14 residues. The J segment lost 7 bases and the V segment lost 3 bases, leaving 6 bases of the junction unmatched. Germline CDR1 and CDR2: SQVTM and ANQGSEA. The CDR3, as DNA: TGCAGCGTTGATCAACTAGCGGGGACTAATGAGCAGTTCTTC. This encodes CSVDQLAGTNEQFF.

By sample share, this clonotype is medium-sized. The chain combines TRBV19 with TRBJ1-1; 8 bases line up with TRBD1. The CDR3 is made up of 14 amino acids. CDR1 LNHDA and CDR2 SQIVND come from the germline V gene (reference sequence). The V and J ends lost 7 bases and 0 bases, in that order; junction bases with no gene match: 4. In DNA form, the CDR3 reads TGTGCCAGTAACCGGGACAGGTTGAACACTGAAGCTTTCTTT. Protein: CASNRDRLNTEAFF.

J is TRBJ2-7 and V is TRBV20-1, with a possible D match to TRBD2 (6 bases). The germline V gene has CDR1 DFQATT and CDR2 SNEGSKA (reference sequence). Deletions cut 1 base from V and 7 bases from J, with 14 bases between. This CDR3 has 13 amino acids. The CDR3 loop reads CSARGTTLGEQYF. The CDR3 DNA is TGCAGTGCTAGAGGGACTACTCTAGGGGAGCAGTACTTC.

In this sample, this clonotype is medium-sized. One end of the junction is discordant with germline, which a read error may explain. The gene calls are TRBV6-5 and TRBJ1-1; no definite D call. This CDR3 has 14 residues. Germline CDR1 reads MNHEY; CDR2 reads SVGAGI. CDR3 DNA sequence: TGTGCCAGCAGTGGGGAATATTTGAACGCTGAAGCTTTCTTT. This encodes CASSGEYLNAEAFF.

This clonotype rates as large. The CDR3 DNA is TGCAGCGTTTGGGACAGGAGGGCAACTAATGAAAAACTGTTTTTT. This translates into CSVWDRRATNEKLFF. This chain uses TRBV29-1 with TRBJ1-4, with 8 bases fitting TRBD1. With 5 bases clipped from V and 0 bases from J, the junction kept 5 bases outside the gene matches. Per germline, CDR1 SQVTM and CDR2 ANQGSEA. The CDR3 is 15 residues long.

Note on this clonotype: A junction boundary mismatches the germline segment, possibly from a read error. The J gene is TRBJ2-4, the V gene TRBV6-5; TRBD2 matches at 14 bases. The CDR3 contains 16 residues. Germline-derived CDR1 and CDR2 are MNHEY and SVGAGI. In nucleotides, the CDR3 is TGTGACAGCAGCGGACTAGCGGGAGGTTCCAAAAACATTCAGTACTTC. Protein product: CDSSGLAGGSKNIQYF.

This clonotype qualifies as medium-sized. The CDR3: CATRGFDSGNTIYF. DNA for the CDR3: TGTGCCACACGCGGGTTCGACTCTGGAAACACCATATATTTT. The V and J genes are TRBV19 and TRBJ1-3; D gene unclear. V was pared by 10 bases and J by 0 bases, with 13 bases between. Germline CDR1 and CDR2: LNHDA and SQIVND (reference sequence). This CDR3 has 14 amino acids.

This sequence joins TRBV19 and TRBJ2-1, with 12 bases matching TRBD2. Germline CDR1 is LNHDA and CDR2 is SQIVND (reference sequence). V lost 10 bases and J lost 5; bases outside the gene matches: 6. The CDR3 loop spans 14 amino acids. This chain's CDR3 is CATQRTSGDNEQFF. The CDR3 region has the DNA TGTGCCACCCAAAGGACTAGCGGGGACAATGAGCAGTTCTTC.